Following are 9 T cell receptor beta chains from one sample sequenced in a study of identical twins. TCRdb reprocessed the 5' RACE reads via MiXCR and lists one record per CDR3 protein. The sample includes fewer than 350,000 distinct CDR3 sequences, around 8.8% of them seen just once. The sample also formed part of further work on yellow fever vaccine responses in identical twins.

The specimen was memory (CD45RO+) T cells sorted from blood. Receptor source: a woman between 18 and 30 years old in good health.

The chain couples TRBV28 to TRBJ1-1; possible D gene TRBD1, 5 bases. CDR3 size: 14 residues. The germline gives CDR1 MDHEN, CDR2 SYDVKM. The germline V and J ends were trimmed by 5 bases and 0 bases, with 10 bases remaining between them. In DNA, the CDR3 is TGTGCCAGCAGTCCGGACAATCTGAACACTGAAGCTTTCTTT. Its protein product is CASSPDNLNTEAFF.

The chain is built from TRBV13 and TRBJ2-1; D possibly corresponds to TRBD1 (5 bases). The V gene's germline CDR1 is PRHDT and CDR2 FYEKMQ (reference sequence). The CDR3 contains 12 residues. The V gene lost 6 bases and the J gene lost 4 bases, with 7 bases spanning the gap. The CDR3 bases are TGTGCCAGCAGATCAGGGTACAATGAGCAGTTCTTC. Encoded protein: CASRSGYNEQFF.

This clonotype was recorded a few times. The chain combines TRBV10-3 with TRBJ2-5; TRBD2 matches 7 bases. Germline assignment: CDR1 ENHRY and CDR2 SYGVKD. V dropped 4 bases and J dropped 4; count of bases not matched to a gene: 9. CDR3 size: 15 residues. The CDR3 nucleotides read TGTGCCATCAGTGTTGAGGGAGGGCCTGGAGAGACCCAGTACTTC. This translates into CAISVEGGPGETQYF.

This clonotype was observed a few times. The chain joins TRBV2 to TRBJ2-3, with 7 bases fitting TRBD1. From germline, CDR1 is SNHLY and CDR2 FYNNEI. The CDR3 is 15 amino acids. The junction had 8 bases not matched to a gene; V was cut back by 7 bases and J by 1 base. The CDR3 reads CASTLTGTGTDTQYF. CDR3 nucleotides: TGTGCCAGCACCCTTACAGGGACAGGCACAGATACGCAGTATTTT.

V usage is TRBV7-8 and J usage is TRBJ2-1; 7 bases agree with TRBD2. V lost 4 bases to trimming and J lost 5 bases; unmatched junction nucleotides: 8. The CDR3 length is 15 residues. CDR1 and CDR2 (germline): SGHVS, FQNEAQ. In DNA form, the CDR3 reads TGTGCCAGCAGCTCGCGAGCGGGAATAAACAATGAGCAGTTCTTC. Amino acids: CASSSRAGINNEQFF.

This clonotype occurred a few times. V and J are TRBV19 and TRBJ2-1, with 8 bases identical to TRBD1. CDR1 LNHDA and CDR2 SQIVND come from the germline V gene (reference sequence). The CDR3 sequence is 15 residues long. Losses at the gene ends were 3 bases for V and 7 bases for J; bases not matched to a gene: 8. This chain's CDR3 is CASSIWQGAGNEQFF. CDR3 coding DNA: TGTGCCAGTAGTATCTGGCAGGGGGCGGGAAATGAGCAGTTCTTC.

This clonotype was recorded at least ten times. The rearrangement links TRBV5-1 to TRBJ2-3, with D tentatively TRBD2 (6 bases). V gave up 2 bases and J gave up 5 bases, with 9 bases separating them. This CDR3 region has 13 residues. CDR1 is SGHRS, CDR2 YFSETQ, per germline. CDR3 sequence: CASSLGGIDTQYF. The CDR3 DNA reads as TGCGCCAGCAGCTTAGGAGGGATAGATACGCAGTATTTT.

The CDR3 DNA sequence: TGTGCCAGCAGCTTAGGTGACCATTTCGGGACAGGGTCCTACAATGAGCAGTTCTTC. Encoded protein: CASSLGDHFGTGSYNEQFF. The J gene is TRBJ2-1, the V gene TRBV11-2; 9 bases are shared with TRBD1. V lost 1 base and J lost 1; bases outside the gene matches: 11. The CDR3 extends over 19 amino acids. Germline CDR1 and CDR2: SGHAT and FQNNGV.

This clonotype was observed a handful of times. The V and J genes are TRBV12-3 or TRBV12-4 and TRBJ1-1, with 8 bases matching TRBD1. The CDR3 is 13 residues long. V trimming: 5 bases; J trimming: 10 bases; junction bases outside the gene matches: 9. CDR3 loop: CASSPGQGSVAFF. The CDR3 bases are TGTGCCAGCAGTCCCGGACAGGGTTCAGTAGCTTTCTTT.